These 8 T cell receptor beta chains came from one sample sequenced in a study of T cells in Graves' hyperthyroidism and ophthalmopathy. Amplified TCR beta CDR3 regions derived from RNA transcripts. First-round RT-PCR with HTBI primers amplified the TCR CDR3 region. TCRdb reprocessed the multiplex PCR reads via MiXCR and lists one record per CDR3 protein. Among fewer than 850,000 distinct CDR3 sequences, 15% to 20% were seen once, and the ten largest hold 15% to 17%. Sample: blood. The receptor set was obtained from a man aged 50 to 60 with Graves' hyperthyroidism.

This clonotype was recorded at least ten times. The V and J genes are TRBV24-1 and TRBJ2-7; D could derive from TRBD1 or TRBD2 (6 bases each). CDR3 length: 14 amino acids. Germline CDR1 reads KGHDR; CDR2 reads SFDVKD. Trimming took off 3 bases at V and 7 bases at J, with 15 bases between the two ends. The CDR3 DNA reads TGTGCCACCAGTGATGCGGGACAACCATATGAGCAGTACTTC. Translation: CATSDAGQPYEQYF.

This clonotype was detected many times. The CDR3 DNA follows: TGTGCCAGCAGCTTCCCTTTTGAGGGACTATTAAATGAGCAGTTCTTC. This codes for CASSFPFEGLLNEQFF. The chain joins TRBV7-9 to TRBJ2-1; 7 positions agree with TRBD2. The V gene's germline CDR1 is SEHNR and CDR2 FQNEAQ (reference sequence). CDR3 length: 16 residues. With 3 bases clipped from V and 7 bases from J, the junction kept 12 bases outside the gene matches. Full variable domain (outside the CDR3, taken from reference TRBV7-9 and TRBJ2-1): DTGVSQNPRHKITKRGQNVTFRCDPISEHNRLYWYRQTLGQGPEFLTYFQNEAQLEKSRLLSDRFSAERPKGSFSTLEIQRTEQGDSAMYLCASSFPFEGLLNEQFFGPGTRLTVL.

This clonotype came up many times. The rearrangement uses TRBV6-1 and TRBJ1-1, with D tentatively TRBD1 (5 bases). The germline V and J ends were trimmed by 6 bases and 6 bases, with 23 bases remaining between them. Germline values: CDR1 MNHNS, CDR2 SASEGT. This CDR3 has 16 amino acids. CDR3 DNA sequence: TGTGCCAGCAGAGCCCGTGGGGCAGGGCCCACCGCTGAAGCTTTCTTT. Residues: CASRARGAGPTAEAFF.

Regarding this clonotype: At one end the junction does not follow the germline gene, possibly because of a read error. The chain combines TRBV12-3 or TRBV12-4 with TRBJ2-2; D not resolved. CDR3 length equals 13 residues. CDR3 sequence reads: CASSWRNPGELFF. CDR3 sequence (DNA): TGTGCCAGCAGTTGGCGGAACCCCGGGGAGCTGTTTTTT.

Many counts were recorded for this clonotype. The V call is TRBV7-2, the J call TRBJ1-3; D gene uncertain. V was shortened by 1 base and J by 2 bases, with 9 bases between the two germline ends. This CDR3 spans 15 amino acids. Germline V gene lookup returns CDR1 SGHTA and CDR2 FQGNSA. CDR3 sequence: CASSLGPGAGNTIYF. CDR3 in DNA: TGTGCCAGCAGCTTAGGACCCGGGGCTGGAAACACCATATATTTT.

This clonotype was seen ten or more times. The chain uses TRBV2 and TRBJ2-5, with TRBD2 identical over 8 bases. CDR3 length: 14 residues. The J segment lost 4 bases and the V segment lost 7 bases, leaving 8 bases of the junction unmatched. Germline CDR1 SNHLY, CDR2 FYNNEI. CDR3 sequence (DNA): TGTGCCAGCATGGGGCAGCGGGAGATAGAGACCCAGTACTTC. This gives the protein CASMGQREIETQYF.

Note on this clonotype: This clone may be a read error of a much larger clone one base away. The chain uses TRBV6-1 and TRBJ1-5, with a weak D call TRBD1 (6 bases). This CDR3 comprises 16 residues. Germline V lookup: CDR1 MNHNS, CDR2 SASEGT. With 6 bases removed from V and 4 bases from J, the gap between germline ends came to 19 bases. The CDR3 DNA is TGTGCCAGCAGGAAAACCGGGACACGGGGAAATCAGCCCCAGCATTTT. Amino acids: CASRKTGTRGNQPQHF.

This rearrangement joins TRBV18 to TRBJ2-3; the D is unclear. Per germline, CDR1 KGHSH and CDR2 LQKENI. The length of the CDR3 is 13 residues. Trimming left V 6 bases short and J 6 bases short, with 13 bases between. CDR3 residues: CASSRLLTDTQYF. In nucleotides, the CDR3 is TGTGCCAGCTCCCGGCTTCTGACGGATACGCAGTATTTT.